What follows are 28 T cell receptor beta chains derived from one specimen sequenced in a study of cytomegalovirus exposure and HLA in healthy donors. The PCR employed 60 Vbeta primers together with 13 Jbeta primers. Repertoires were generated with immunoSEQ multiplex PCR, while TCRdb's copy carries only in-frame clones and drops some. The sample has around 130,000 clones, around 77% seen once. Sequences were obtained from PBMCs. The receptors were sampled from a man younger than 30 in good health and CMV-seropositive.

V and J are TRBV5-6 and TRBJ1-2; 11 bases align to TRBD1. With 4 bases clipped from V and 8 bases from J, the junction kept 10 bases outside the gene matches. The germline CDR1 and CDR2 sequences are SGHDT and YYEEEE. The length of the CDR3 is 15 residues. The CDR3 region has the DNA TGTGCCAGCAGCCTGAGGATGGACAGGGGGCTAGGCTACACCTTC. As protein: CASSLRMDRGLGYTF.

In DNA, the CDR3 is TGCAGCGCAGGGGACACTTCCTACGAGCAGTACTTC. It codes for CSAGDTSYEQYF. The gene calls are TRBV29-1 and TRBJ2-7; a possible D gene is TRBD1 (6 bases). The CDR3 has 12 residues. V dropped 7 bases and J dropped 1 base, with 11 bases sitting between them. Looked up from germline, CDR1 is SQVTM and CDR2 is ANQGSEA.

The rearrangement uses TRBV7-9 and TRBJ1-1; no clear D gene. The CDR3 runs 12 residues. The V end was cut by 2 bases, the J end by 10 bases, with 11 bases between. Germline V CDR1 and CDR2: SEHNR, FQNEAQ (reference sequence). The CDR3 coding sequence is TGTGCCAGCAGCTTAACCGCCGGTGGAGCTTTCTTT. Translation gives CASSLTAGGAFF.

The chain joins TRBV28 to TRBJ1-5; 7 nucleotides align to TRBD1. Trimming at V came to 8 bases and at J to 1 base, leaving 8 bases not matched to a gene. This CDR3 comprises 15 residues. Germline values: CDR1 MDHEN, CDR2 SYDVKM. The CDR3 protein is CASSQGFLSNQPQHF. CDR3 nucleotide sequence: TGTGCCAGCTCACAGGGGTTCTTGAGCAATCAGCCCCAGCATTTT.

This sequence joins TRBV11-2 and TRBJ2-7, with 7 bases identical to TRBD1. CDR1 and CDR2 from the germline V gene are SGHAT and FQNNGV. The trim removed 3 bases at V and 1 base at J, leaving 6 bases unmatched. The CDR3 is 15 residues long. In DNA, the CDR3 is TGTGCCAGCAGCTTGGGGACAGCTTCTTCCTACGAGCAGTACTTC. This encodes CASSLGTASSYEQYF.

The chain employs TRBV5-1 and TRBJ2-7; tentatively, D is TRBD1 (6 bases). The CDR3 runs 15 residues. The germline CDR1 and CDR2 sequences are SGHRS and YFSETQ. The germline V and J ends were trimmed by 0 bases and 7 bases, with 17 bases remaining between them. Here the CDR3 reads CASSLVTGSPREQYF. CDR3 nucleotides: TGCGCCAGCAGCTTGGTTACAGGGTCTCCGCGGGAGCAGTACTTC.

This chain uses TRBV5-6 with TRBJ2-2; possible D gene TRBD2, 5 bases. This CDR3 is 16 amino acids long. Germline V gives CDR1 SGHDT, CDR2 YYEEEE. Deletions cut 0 bases from V and 4 bases from J, with 13 bases between. Written as DNA, the CDR3 is TGTGCCAGCAGCTTGGTTGGAGTAGAGGGCACCGGGGAGCTGTTTTTT. Its translation is CASSLVGVEGTGELFF. The complete variable domain, with remaining parts taken from reference TRBV5-6 and TRBJ2-2, reads DAGVTQSPTHLIKTRGQQVTLRCSPKSGHDTVSWYQQALGQGPQFIFQYYEEEERQRGNFPDRFSGHQFPNYSSELNVNALLLGDSALYLCASSLVGVEGTGELFFGEGSRLTVL.

The V and J genes are TRBV9 and TRBJ1-5; 7 nucleotides align to TRBD1. The germline V gene has CDR1 SGDLS and CDR2 YYNGEE. The CDR3 spans 15 residues. V was clipped by 3 bases and J by 4 bases; unmatched bases: 7. The CDR3 reads CASSADHRGNQPQHF. In nucleotides, the CDR3 is TGTGCCAGCAGCGCCGATCACAGGGGTAATCAGCCCCAGCATTTT.

On this clone: Relative to the germline gene, one junction end is altered; a read error may explain this. J is TRBJ2-6 and V is TRBV6-5; tentatively, D is TRBD1 (5 bases). Germline CDR1 MNHEY, CDR2 SVGAGI. The CDR3 has 16 residues. For the CDR3, the DNA is TGTGCCAGCAGTTACGGCCAGCACTCTGGGGCCAACGGCCTGACTTTC. Translation gives CASSYGQHSGANGLTF.

The chain employs TRBV2 and TRBJ2-4, with 9 bases that match TRBD1. This CDR3 region has 13 residues. J lost 12 bases, V lost 6 bases, and 9 bases had no gene match. Germline values: CDR1 SNHLY, CDR2 FYNNEI. The CDR3: CASRGTGLLSQYF. The CDR3 DNA reads as TGTGCCAGCAGGGGGACAGGGTTGCTCAGTCAGTACTTC.

The chain links TRBV14 to TRBJ1-1; 9 bases agree with TRBD1. Losses at the gene ends were 6 bases for V and 5 bases for J; bases not matched to a gene: 4. The germline CDR1 and CDR2 sequences are SGHDN and FVKESK. This CDR3 is 13 amino acids long. The CDR3: CASRKTGGTEAFF. As DNA, the CDR3 is TGTGCCAGCAGAAAGACAGGGGGAACTGAAGCTTTCTTT.

The chain employs TRBV6-1 and TRBJ1-6; possible D gene TRBD1, 5 bases. Germline lookup yields CDR1 MNHNS and CDR2 SASEGT. CDR3 size: 15 residues. The V gene lost 6 bases and the J gene lost 3 bases, with 12 bases spanning the gap. The CDR3 reads CASSPDSLYNSPLHF. The DNA of the CDR3 is TGTGCCAGCAGCCCTGACAGCCTCTATAATTCACCCCTCCACTTT.

The chain couples TRBV12-2 to TRBJ1-6. TRBV12-2 is described as a pseudogene. The CDR3 loop spans 17 amino acids. The CDR3 spells CASRLAQASSYNSPLHF. CDR3 sequence (DNA): TGTGCAAGTCGCTTAGCCCAAGCGAGCTCCTATAATTCACCCCTCCACTTT.

This clone was observed a handful of times. The gene calls are TRBV7-8 and TRBJ1-3; 7 bases fit TRBD1. Germline loops: CDR1 SGHVS, CDR2 FQNEAQ. The CDR3 has 17 amino acids. The V gene end was trimmed by 5 bases and the J gene end by 0 bases; junction bases not matched to a gene: 10. The CDR3 loop is CASSHRGTGSSGNTIYF. CDR3 sequence (DNA): TGTGCCAGCAGCCACAGGGGTACAGGTAGCTCTGGAAACACCATATATTTT.

The V and J genes are TRBV5-6 and TRBJ2-6, with unresolved D. V was cut by 2 bases and J by 0 bases, with 6 bases left in between. The CDR3 has 15 residues. Germline V gene sequence: CDR1 SGHDT, CDR2 YYEEEE. As DNA, the CDR3 is TGTGCCAGCAGCTTTGGTAGCTCTGGGGCCAACGTCCTGACTTTC. As protein: CASSFGSSGANVLTF.

The CDR3 nucleotides read TGTGCCAGCAGCTTAGTACAGGGTGGCTATGGCTACACCTTC. Translation gives CASSLVQGGYGYTF. V is TRBV7-9 and J is TRBJ1-2, with D possibly matching TRBD1 (6 bases). The CDR3 contains 14 residues. V dropped 1 base and J dropped 4 bases, with 10 bases sitting between them. The germline V gene encodes CDR1 SEHNR and CDR2 FQNEAQ (reference sequence).

This chain connects TRBV5-1 to TRBJ1-2, with 12 bases aligning to TRBD1. From germline, CDR1 is SGHRS and CDR2 YFSETQ. The V gene end was trimmed by 4 bases and the J gene end by 4 bases; junction bases not matched to a gene: 5. The CDR3 contains 15 residues. The CDR3 DNA is TGCGCCAGCAGCGAACCGGGACAGGGGGCCTATGGCTACACCTTC. It specifies CASSEPGQGAYGYTF.

V is TRBV4-1 and J is TRBJ2-1; 7 positions agree with TRBD2. V shed 1 base and J 6 bases; nucleotides not matched to a gene: 3. Germline V gives CDR1 MGHRA, CDR2 YSYEKL. This CDR3 is built from 14 residues. The CDR3 region is CASSQAGGRNEQFF. The CDR3 nucleotides read TGCGCCAGCAGCCAAGCGGGAGGTCGCAATGAGCAGTTCTTC.

CDR3 in DNA: TGTGCCACCAGCAGAGGATCACTAGCGGGATTGGATAATGAGCAGTTCTTC. As protein: CATSRGSLAGLDNEQFF. The J gene is TRBJ2-1, the V gene TRBV15, with 10 bases aligning to TRBD2. The V and J ends lost 1 base and 7 bases, in that order; junction bases with no gene match: 10. CDR1 is LNHNV and CDR2 is YYDKDF in the germline V gene (reference sequence). This CDR3 has 17 amino acids.

This clone was found once. This rearrangement joins TRBV5-1 to TRBJ1-1, with a weak D call TRBD1 (5 bases). Germline-derived CDR1 and CDR2 are SGHRS and YFSETQ. Trimming took off 4 bases at V and 5 bases at J, with 9 bases between the two ends. The CDR3 contains 12 residues. Here the CDR3 reads CASSPGGTEAFF. Written as DNA, the CDR3 is TGCGCCAGCAGCCCGGGGGGGACTGAAGCTTTCTTT.

The genes are TRBV19 and TRBJ1-5; a possible D gene is TRBD1 (5 bases). V lost 11 bases and J 0 bases, leaving 11 bases between the germline ends. CDR1 LNHDA and CDR2 SQIVND come from the germline V gene (reference sequence). The CDR3 has 13 amino acids. The CDR3 is CAGGNYSNQPQHF. DNA for the CDR3: TGTGCCGGGGGGAATTATAGCAATCAGCCCCAGCATTTT.

The chain employs TRBV12-5 and TRBJ1-1, with D perhaps TRBD1 (5 bases). The CDR3 has 15 residues. The ends were cut back, 2 bases at V and 0 bases at J, with 10 bases in the middle. The germline CDR1 and CDR2 sequences are LGHNT and FRNRAP. The CDR3: CASGLSGGMNTEAFF. The CDR3 DNA reads as TGTGCTAGTGGTTTGTCCGGGGGGATGAACACTGAAGCTTTCTTT.

V is TRBV7-6 and J is TRBJ2-1; 8 bases line up with TRBD1. The CDR3 has 15 residues. After removal of 3 bases from V and 4 bases from J, the junction contained 5 bases not matched to a gene. Germline lookup yields CDR1 SGHVS and CDR2 FNYEAQ. The CDR3 DNA reads as TGTGCCAGCAGCTTTGGACAGGGTGGGTACAATGAGCAGTTCTTC. It encodes CASSFGQGGYNEQFF.

The V gene is TRBV6-6, the J gene TRBJ1-1; TRBD1 agrees at 7 bases. V was pared by 8 bases and J by 2 bases, with 14 bases of the junction left unmatched. The CDR3 consists of 16 residues. Germline V gives CDR1 MNHNY, CDR2 SVGAGI (reference sequence). In DNA form, the CDR3 reads TGTGCCAGCCATTTAGTAAGAGGGGGCTATAACACTGAAGCTTTCTTT. Its translation is CASHLVRGGYNTEAFF.

The chain links TRBV19 to TRBJ1-4; D might be TRBD1 (5 bases). The CDR3 totals 17 residues. V was shortened by 0 bases and J by 0 bases, with 11 bases between the two germline ends. The germline gives CDR1 LNHDA, CDR2 SQIVND (reference sequence). This chain's CDR3 is CASSIDWTPATNEKLFF. The CDR3 coding sequence is TGTGCCAGTAGTATAGATTGGACACCTGCAACTAATGAAAAACTGTTTTTT.

The V gene is TRBV6-5, the J gene TRBJ1-4; possibly TRBD1 for D (6 bases). V was clipped by 2 bases and J by 3 bases, with 13 bases between them. This CDR3 is built from 16 residues. Germline V lookup: CDR1 MNHEY, CDR2 SVGAGI. DNA for the CDR3: TGTGCCAGCAGTTACCGGGTACAGGGTGCTAATGAAAAACTGTTTTTT. This gives the protein CASSYRVQGANEKLFF.

The CDR3 reads CASSRDSLYEQYF. In DNA, the CDR3 is TGTGCCAGCAGTCGGGACAGCTTATACGAGCAGTACTTC. V usage is TRBV6-5 and J usage is TRBJ2-5, with TRBD1 matching 7 bases. The J call is in doubt because the DNA end fits TRBJ2-7 better. CDR3 length: 13 residues. Germline assignment: CDR1 MNHEY and CDR2 SVGAGI.

This clone was counted only a few times. The chain carries TRBV9 and TRBJ2-7, with 8 bases aligning to TRBD1. With 4 bases clipped from V and 6 bases from J, the junction kept 12 bases outside the gene matches. The CDR3 has 15 amino acids. The V gene's germline CDR1 is SGDLS and CDR2 YYNGEE. CDR3 loop: CASSSSDRALGEQYF. As DNA, the CDR3 is TGTGCCAGCAGCTCATCGGACAGGGCCCTCGGCGAGCAGTACTTC.